This T cell receptor beta chain was documented in a study of T cell repertoires in cytomegalovirus infection. This clonotype was counted a few times. Its antigen is undetermined. TCRdb passed the reads through MiXCR, listing each CDR3 protein once. The sample consists of 750,000 to 900,000 distinct CDR3 sequences, 29% of them appearing once. Germline loops: CDR1 LGHNA, CDR2 YNFKEQ. V lost 0 bases and J 2 bases, leaving 9 bases between the germline ends. CDR3 size: 15 residues. The sequenced sample was cultured CD8+ T cells from PBMCs, obtained from culture after CMV antigen stimulation. This chain joins TRBV4-2 and TRBJ2-3; D gene uncertain. The clonotype originates from a human donor in good health (CMV status not recorded). Some clones in this sample may be carry-over from other donors' samples. The CDR3 sequence is CASSQERSITDTQYF. The CDR3 DNA is TGTGCCAGCAGCCAAGAAAGGTCTATCACAGATACGCAGTATTTT.